The sequence of this TCR beta chain was determined in a study of T-cell memory formation after mild COVID-19. Study information: Among the donors, TCR clusters were largely specific to each donor. Overall study findings and caveats: Largely, contracting CD4+ clones fell within CM and EM, and contracting CD8+ clones within EMRA. Whether day 37 second-wave clones are SARS-CoV-2-specific was not confirmed.

V shed 4 bases, J shed 8 bases, and the junction held 5 bases outside the gene matches. The CDR3 is made up of 14 amino acids. Germline-derived CDR1 and CDR2 are SGHTA and FQGNSA. Notes on this clonotype: What it binds is not known.

TCRdb redid the calling of the 5' RACE reads with MiXCR, one entry per CDR3 protein. The table includes around 200,000 distinct CDR3 sequences, roughly a fifth detected once. This chain joins TRBV7-2 and TRBJ2-1; 10 nucleotides line up with TRBD2. Sequenced sample: PBMCs or a T cell subset sorted from them (not recorded which). The clonotype comes from an adult woman who had mild COVID-19 (a few samples of this study predate the infection). Cell type and time point are not known. The CDR3 DNA reads as TGTGCCAGCAGCTACGGACTAGCGGTAGATGAGCAGTTCTTC. As protein: CASSYGLAVDEQFF.